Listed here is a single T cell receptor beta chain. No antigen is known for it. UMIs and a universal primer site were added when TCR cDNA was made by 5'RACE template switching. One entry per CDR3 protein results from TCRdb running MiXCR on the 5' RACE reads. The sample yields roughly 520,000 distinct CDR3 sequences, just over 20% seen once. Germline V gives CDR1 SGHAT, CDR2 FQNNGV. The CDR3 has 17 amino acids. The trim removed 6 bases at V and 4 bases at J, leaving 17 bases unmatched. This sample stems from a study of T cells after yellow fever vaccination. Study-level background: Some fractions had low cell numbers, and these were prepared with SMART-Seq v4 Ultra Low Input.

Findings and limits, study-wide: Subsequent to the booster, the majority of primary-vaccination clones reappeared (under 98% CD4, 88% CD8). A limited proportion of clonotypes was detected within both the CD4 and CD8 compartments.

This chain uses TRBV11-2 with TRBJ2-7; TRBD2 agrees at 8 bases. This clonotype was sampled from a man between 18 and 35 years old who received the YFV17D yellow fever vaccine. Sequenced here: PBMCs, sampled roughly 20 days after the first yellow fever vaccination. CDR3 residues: CASSGVAGGSLRYEQYF. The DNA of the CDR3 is TGTGCCAGCAGTGGTGTCGCGGGGGGTTCCCTAAGGTACGAGCAGTACTTC.